This TCR beta chain was sequenced for a study of cytomegalovirus exposure and HLA in healthy donors. Background on the study: Of all 400 or so donors who were genotyped, around 79% belonged to the Caucasian-associated ancestry cluster.

With 60 Vbeta and 13 Jbeta primers, the PCR was carried out. TCRdb keeps only in-frame clones here, not all; method: immunoSEQ multiplex PCR. Of under 250,000 clones listed, roughly 78% are singletons. As regards this clone: What it binds is not known. An end of the junction differs from the germline gene, which may be a read error.

Study results and limitations: In the analysis, some V segments, TRBV6-2 and TRBV6-3 included, were excluded as indistinguishable. The listing of 150 to 200 TCR beta chains classed them as cytomegalovirus-associated.

The CDR3 covers 15 residues. From germline, CDR1 is MNHNS and CDR2 SASEGT. This TCR was sampled from a boy between 10 and 17 years old in good health and CMV-seronegative. The sample was PBMCs. The chain links TRBV6-1 to TRBJ1-2; TRBD1 matches 8 bases. The CDR3 loop reads CASSGLTGAGYGYPF. The CDR3 region has the DNA TGTGCCAGCAGTGGCCTGACAGGGGCGGGCTATGGCTACCCCTTC.